The 14 T cell receptor beta chains below were found in one sample sequenced in a study of control samples from healthy donors and cancer patients (dated by TCRdb to the early 2020s). The library was made by the immunoSEQ multiplex PCR assay. TCRdb took over this immuneACCESS table, retaining in-frame rearrangements with V and J assigned. Such tables are incomplete; in checked studies, under half of the missing clones stem from an unresolved V gene, and the remainder is unexplained. The sample profile shows about 94,000 clones; around 83% of them were found once. The top ten hold over 0.95% of the sample. The source material was blood. These receptor sequences come from a woman between 50 and 59 years old in good health.

V and J are TRBV7-2 and TRBJ2-5; D perhaps matches TRBD1 (5 bases). Germline loops: CDR1 SGHTA, CDR2 FQGNSA. Trimming removed 6 bases at V and 4 bases at J, with 15 bases between. The CDR3 covers 14 residues. The CDR3 protein is CASSSRQGSETQYF. CDR3 DNA sequence: TGTGCCAGCAGTTCCCGGCAGGGTTCAGAGACCCAGTACTTC.

The chain employs TRBV5-1 and TRBJ2-7; 10 positions match TRBD1. CDR3 length: 16 amino acids. Per germline, CDR1 SGHRS and CDR2 YFSETQ. Germline trimming cut 4 bases from V and 7 bases from J; bases unmatched to any gene: 14. The CDR3: CASSPGTGEPPGEQYF. CDR3 nucleotide sequence: TGCGCCAGCAGCCCCGGGACAGGGGAACCCCCCGGGGAGCAGTACTTC.

J is TRBJ2-6 and V is TRBV19; 11 bases align to TRBD1. This CDR3 has 18 residues. In germline, CDR1 is LNHDA, CDR2 SQIVND (reference sequence). J gave up 1 base and V 5 bases, and 7 bases lay outside the gene matches. CDR3 region: CASSEGTGGRSGANVLTF. The DNA for the CDR3 is TGTGCCAGTAGTGAAGGGACAGGGGGACGATCTGGGGCCAACGTCCTGACTTTC.

The chain combines TRBV27 with TRBJ1-4; 8 bases are a match to TRBD1. The germline gives CDR1 MNHEY, CDR2 SMNVEV (reference sequence). After removal of 9 bases from V and 4 bases from J, the junction contained 13 bases not matched to a gene. The CDR3 length is 16 residues. The CDR3, as DNA: TGTGCCAGTGGATACAGGACAGGGCTGTTTAATGAAAAACTGTTTTTT. As protein: CASGYRTGLFNEKLFF.

The V gene is TRBV7-2, the J gene TRBJ1-3, with D maybe TRBD1 (5 bases). Trimming removed 5 bases at V and 4 bases at J, with 18 bases between. The CDR3 consists of 16 residues. Germline CDR1 and CDR2: SGHTA and FQGNSA. CDR3 region: CASSQGRRGAGNTIYF. The CDR3 nucleotides are TGTGCCAGCAGCCAGGGCAGGAGGGGAGCGGGAAACACCATATATTTT.

On this clone itself: One end of the junction varies from germline; a read error may be responsible. V and J are TRBV2 and TRBJ2-3; perhaps TRBD2 as D (5 bases). The CDR3 loop spans 11 amino acids. In germline, CDR1 is SNHLY, CDR2 FYNNEI. CDR3 coding DNA: TGTGCCAGCAGCCGAGGGTCCCGGGCGGATTTT. The encoded protein is CASSRGSRADF. The full variable domain, its missing parts supplied by reference TRBV2 and TRBJ2-3, is EPEVTQTPSHQVTQMGQEVILRCVPISNHLYFYWYRQILGQKVEFLVSFYNNEISEKSEIFDDQFSVERPDGSNFTLKIRSTKLEDSAMYFCASSRGSRADFGPGTRLTVL.

The chain employs TRBV6-2 or TRBV6-3 and TRBJ1-2; 7 nucleotides agree with TRBD1. The CDR3 totals 14 residues. CDR1 and CDR2 (germline): MNHEY, SVGEGT. With V trimmed by 5 bases and J by 3 bases, 6 bases remained unmatched. The CDR3 sequence is CASSQTTGDYGYTF. The CDR3 region has the DNA TGTGCCAGCAGTCAGACAACAGGGGACTATGGCTACACCTTC.

The V gene is TRBV18, the J gene TRBJ1-1, with D tentatively TRBD1 (5 bases). With 6 bases removed from V and 4 bases from J, the gap between germline ends came to 15 bases. Germline CDR1 reads KGHSH; CDR2 reads LQKENI. There are 14 residues in the CDR3. The CDR3 loop is CASSPRDLSTEAFF. Here the CDR3 DNA reads TGTGCCAGCTCTCCTAGGGACCTTTCCACTGAAGCTTTCTTT.

This sequence joins TRBV7-8 and TRBJ1-2, with unresolved D. This CDR3 is 13 amino acids long. Trimming left V 1 base short and J 8 bases short, with 11 bases between. The germline CDR1 and CDR2 sequences are SGHVS and FQNEAQ. The CDR3 protein is CASSLGGVRGYTF. The CDR3 nucleotides read TGTGCCAGCAGCTTAGGCGGGGTTCGAGGCTACACCTTC.

The chain links TRBV19 to TRBJ2-5; the D is unclear. V was cut by 3 bases and J by 1 base, with 9 bases left in between. CDR3 length: 14 residues. The germline gives CDR1 LNHDA, CDR2 SQIVND (reference sequence). DNA for the CDR3: TGTGCCAGTAGTATTGGCACCCTCCAAGAGACCCAGTACTTC. Residues: CASSIGTLQETQYF.

The chain carries TRBV9 and TRBJ2-3; TRBD2 agrees at 9 bases. The CDR3 runs 18 residues. With 0 bases clipped from V and 1 base from J, the junction kept 9 bases outside the gene matches. Germline-derived CDR1 and CDR2 are SGDLS and YYNGEE. CDR3 nucleotide sequence: TGTGCCAGCAGCGTAGGGGGCGGGAGGGAAGGAGGCACAGATACGCAGTATTTT. Encoded protein: CASSVGGGREGGTDTQYF.

This chain connects TRBV7-2 to TRBJ1-2, with TRBD1 as a possible D gene (5 bases). The ends were cut back, 1 base at V and 7 bases at J, with 16 bases in the middle. Looked up from germline, CDR1 is SGHTA and CDR2 is FQGNSA. The CDR3 has 15 amino acids. The CDR3 DNA follows: TGTGCCAGCAGCTTAGACAGGCGGGGAGGTGGTGGCTACACCTTC. Protein sequence: CASSLDRRGGGGYTF.

The chain links TRBV18 to TRBJ1-4; D is uncertain. V lost 4 bases to trimming and J lost 12 bases, with 15 bases between them. This CDR3 is 13 amino acids long. Germline CDR1 KGHSH, CDR2 LQKENI. The CDR3 DNA sequence: TGTGCCAGCTCACTAGATCTTGACGGGGAACTGTTTTTT. Amino acid sequence: CASSLDLDGELFF.

This clone has just one count. This chain joins TRBV9 and TRBJ2-1; D call uncertain. V was cut by 4 bases and J by 3 bases, with 14 bases left in between. Looked up from germline, CDR1 is SGDLS and CDR2 is YYNGEE. CDR3 length: 15 amino acids. CDR3 coding DNA: TGTGCCAGCAGCCCAACTGGATTAAACTACAATGAGCAGTTCTTC. The encoded protein is CASSPTGLNYNEQFF.